This T cell receptor beta chain is drawn from a study of blood T cell repertoires in COVID-19. Study summary: There were acute and convalescent COVID-19 samples, and they came from the United States, Italy and Spain. T cells, B-cell-depleted T cells, or PBMCs provided the cDNA or gDNA that served as material.

Allocation to cohorts depended on clinical history reported by the participants. Original handling: Amplification with reference gene primers provided the estimates of nucleated cell counts. The data were produced by immunoSEQ multiplex PCR, yet TCRdb's version contains in-frame clones alone and is incomplete. V and J calls and clone size are given by that table; D and trimming were obtained from the DNA. The table lists almost 350,000 clones, 88% of them singletons, with approximately 1% in the top ten. This CDR3 comprises 18 residues. In germline, CDR1 is MNHEY, CDR2 SMNVEV (reference sequence). V lost 5 bases to trimming and J lost 5 bases; unmatched junction nucleotides: 14.

The sequenced sample consisted of PBMCs or T cells enriched from blood (not recorded which). The source is a woman aged 25 to 39 who had been exposed to COVID-19. V gene TRBV27 combines with J gene TRBJ2-5; 13 bases line up with TRBD2. The CDR3 DNA follows: TGTGCCAGCAGTCCCACCCGACTAGCGGGAGGTTTGCGGGAGACCCAGTACTTC. Protein product: CASSPTRLAGGLRETQYF.